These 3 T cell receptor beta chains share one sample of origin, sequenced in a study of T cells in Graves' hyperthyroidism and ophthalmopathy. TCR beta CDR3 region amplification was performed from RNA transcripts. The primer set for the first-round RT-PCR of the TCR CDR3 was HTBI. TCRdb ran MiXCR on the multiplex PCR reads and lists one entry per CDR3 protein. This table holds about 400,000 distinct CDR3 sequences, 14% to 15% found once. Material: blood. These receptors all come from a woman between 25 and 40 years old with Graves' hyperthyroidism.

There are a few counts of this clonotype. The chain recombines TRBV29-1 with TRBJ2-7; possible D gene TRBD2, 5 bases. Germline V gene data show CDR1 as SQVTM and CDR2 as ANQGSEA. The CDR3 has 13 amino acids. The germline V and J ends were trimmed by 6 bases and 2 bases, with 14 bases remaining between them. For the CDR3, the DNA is TGCAGCGTCCCCGGTTCCGGGACCTACGAGCAGTACTTC. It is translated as CSVPGSGTYEQYF.

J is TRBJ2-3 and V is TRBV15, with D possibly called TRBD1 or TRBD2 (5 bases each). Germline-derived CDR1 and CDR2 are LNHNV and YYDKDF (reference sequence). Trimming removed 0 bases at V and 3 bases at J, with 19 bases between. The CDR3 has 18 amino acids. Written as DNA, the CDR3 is TGTGCCACCAGCAGAGACCCACCGGGGAGAAAGGGGACAGATACGCAGTATTTT. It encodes CATSRDPPGRKGTDTQYF.

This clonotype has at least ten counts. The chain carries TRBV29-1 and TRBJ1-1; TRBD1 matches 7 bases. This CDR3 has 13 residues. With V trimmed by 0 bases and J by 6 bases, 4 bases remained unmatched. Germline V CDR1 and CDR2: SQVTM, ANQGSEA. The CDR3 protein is CSVEEDRDAEAFF. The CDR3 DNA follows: TGCAGCGTTGAAGAAGACAGGGACGCTGAAGCTTTCTTT.